The text below deals with one TCR beta chain. This CDR3 has 17 amino acids. Unmatched junction bases numbered 9, after V lost 1 base and J lost 2 bases. Germline V lookup: CDR1 MGHRA, CDR2 YSYEKL. Random hexamers were used to reverse transcribe an amount of about 0.45 to 1 ug RNA. Via MiXCR, TCRdb re-called the immunoSEQ multiplex PCR reads, giving one row per CDR3 protein. The profile shows roughly 150,000 distinct CDR3 sequences, roughly 94% of them singletons. This specimen comes from a study of CD8 T cells in Susac syndrome. The clonotype originates from a human donor with multiple sclerosis. Sequences were obtained from CD4+ T cells from PBMCs. This sequence joins TRBV4-1 and TRBJ2-3; 7 positions match TRBD2. The CDR3 DNA reads TGCGCCAGCAGCCAAGCTTCATCTAGCGGCGACACAGATACGCAGTATTTT. Its translation: CASSQASSSGDTDTQYF.